The clone carrying this T cell receptor beta chain was observed many times. Its specificity is not known. Time point in this sample: newly diagnosed GD, antithyroid drugs for less than 3 months. The TCR library was made from RNA that had been extracted from PBMCs in TRIzol. The V end was cut by 5 bases, the J end by 4 bases, with 8 bases between. The CDR3 extends over 12 amino acids. The data are from a study of regulatory T cells in long-lasting Graves disease. Arm-PCR with iRepertoire HTBI primers amplified the CDR3 regions for these TCR beta libraries. From the multiplex PCR reads, TCRdb called clonotypes with MiXCR, one entry per CDR3 protein. The sample lists a few hundred thousand distinct CDR3 sequences; around 17% were seen once. General observations from the study: Persistent patients shared 2,500 to 3,000 public clonotypes among themselves. Newly diagnosed patients shared fewer, at roughly 1,000.

The same specimen was also included in a second study, on T cells in Graves' hyperthyroidism and ophthalmopathy. That paper states: Uncontrolled infection, other autoimmune disease, pregnancy or lactation barred patients from enrollment. HTBI primers were the set used in a first-round RT-PCR of the TCR CDR3.

The TCR was taken from a woman younger than 35 with Graves disease. The genes are TRBV12-3 or TRBV12-4 and TRBJ1-2, with a tentative D call TRBD1 (5 bases). The sequencing here drew on peripheral blood mononuclear cells (PBMCs), taken at new diagnosis, from a patient treated with antithyroid drugs. The chain's CDR3 is CASSGGGYGYTF. CDR3 sequence (DNA): TGTGCCAGCAGTGGGGGGGGCTATGGCTACACCTTC.